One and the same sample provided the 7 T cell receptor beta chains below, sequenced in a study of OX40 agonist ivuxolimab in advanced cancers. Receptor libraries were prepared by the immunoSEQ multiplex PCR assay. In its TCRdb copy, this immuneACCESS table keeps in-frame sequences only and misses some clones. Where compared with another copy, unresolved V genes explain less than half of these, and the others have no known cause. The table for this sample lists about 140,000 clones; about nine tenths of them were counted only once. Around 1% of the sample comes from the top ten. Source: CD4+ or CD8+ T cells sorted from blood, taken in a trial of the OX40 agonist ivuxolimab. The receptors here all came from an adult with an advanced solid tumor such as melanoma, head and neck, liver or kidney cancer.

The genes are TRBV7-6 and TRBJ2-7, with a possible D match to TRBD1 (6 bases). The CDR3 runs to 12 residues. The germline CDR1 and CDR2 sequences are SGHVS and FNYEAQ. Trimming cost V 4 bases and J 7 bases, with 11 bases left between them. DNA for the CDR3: TGTGCCAGCAGCTCAGGGGTGGGAGAGCAGTACTTC. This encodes CASSSGVGEQYF.

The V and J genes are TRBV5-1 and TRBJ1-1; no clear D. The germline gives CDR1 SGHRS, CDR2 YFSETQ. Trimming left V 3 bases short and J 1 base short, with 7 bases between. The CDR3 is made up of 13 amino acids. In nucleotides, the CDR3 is TGCGCCAGCAGCTCGGACGGGAACACTGAAGCTTTCTTT. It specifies CASSSDGNTEAFF.

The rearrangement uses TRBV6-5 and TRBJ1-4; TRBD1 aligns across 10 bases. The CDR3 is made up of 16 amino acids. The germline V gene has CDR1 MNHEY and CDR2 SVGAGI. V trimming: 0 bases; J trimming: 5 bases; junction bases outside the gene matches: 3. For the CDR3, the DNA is TGTGCCAGCAGTTACTCGGCGGGACAGGGGAATGAAAAACTGTTTTTT. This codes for CASSYSAGQGNEKLFF.

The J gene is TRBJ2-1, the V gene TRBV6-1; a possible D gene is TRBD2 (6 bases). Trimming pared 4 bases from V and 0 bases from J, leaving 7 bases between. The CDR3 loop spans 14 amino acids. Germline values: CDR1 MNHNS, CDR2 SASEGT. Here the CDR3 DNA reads TGTGCCAGCAGTGCCGGGGGCTCCTACAATGAGCAGTTCTTC. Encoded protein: CASSAGGSYNEQFF.

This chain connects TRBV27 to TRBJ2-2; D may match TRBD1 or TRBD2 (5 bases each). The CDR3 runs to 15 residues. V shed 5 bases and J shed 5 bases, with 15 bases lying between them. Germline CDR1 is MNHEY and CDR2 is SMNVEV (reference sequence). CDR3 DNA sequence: TGTGCCAGCAGTGGGTTGGGGGTAGGGACCGGGGAGCTGTTTTTT. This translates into CASSGLGVGTGELFF.

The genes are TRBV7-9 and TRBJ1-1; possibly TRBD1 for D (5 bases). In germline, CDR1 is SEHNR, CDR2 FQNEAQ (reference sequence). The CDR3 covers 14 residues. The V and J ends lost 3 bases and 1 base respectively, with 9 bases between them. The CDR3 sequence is CASSFNQGNTEAFF. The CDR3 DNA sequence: TGTGCCAGCAGCTTCAACCAGGGGAACACTGAAGCTTTCTTT.

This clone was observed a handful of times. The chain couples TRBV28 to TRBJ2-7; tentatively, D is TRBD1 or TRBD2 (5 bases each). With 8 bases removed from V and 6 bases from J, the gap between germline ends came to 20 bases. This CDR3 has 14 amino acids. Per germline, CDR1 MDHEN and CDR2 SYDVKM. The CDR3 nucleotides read TGTGCCAGCCTTGGGGACGGGCGTGGGCCCGAGCAGTACTTC. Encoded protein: CASLGDGRGPEQYF.